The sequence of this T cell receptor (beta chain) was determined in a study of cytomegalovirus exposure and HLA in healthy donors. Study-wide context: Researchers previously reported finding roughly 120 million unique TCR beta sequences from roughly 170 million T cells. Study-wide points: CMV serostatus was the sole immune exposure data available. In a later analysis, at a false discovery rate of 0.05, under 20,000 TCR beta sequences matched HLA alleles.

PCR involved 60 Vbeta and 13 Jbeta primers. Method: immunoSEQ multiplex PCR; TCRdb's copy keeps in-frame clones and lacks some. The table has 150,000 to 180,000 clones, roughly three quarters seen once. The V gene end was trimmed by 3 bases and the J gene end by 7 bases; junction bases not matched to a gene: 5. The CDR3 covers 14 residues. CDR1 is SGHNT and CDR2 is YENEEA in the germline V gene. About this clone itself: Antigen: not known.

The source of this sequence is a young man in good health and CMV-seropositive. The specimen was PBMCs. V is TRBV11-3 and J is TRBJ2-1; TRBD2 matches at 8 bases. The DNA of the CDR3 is TGTGCCAGCAGCTTTAGCGGGACCGGGAATGAGCAGTTCTTC. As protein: CASSFSGTGNEQFF.